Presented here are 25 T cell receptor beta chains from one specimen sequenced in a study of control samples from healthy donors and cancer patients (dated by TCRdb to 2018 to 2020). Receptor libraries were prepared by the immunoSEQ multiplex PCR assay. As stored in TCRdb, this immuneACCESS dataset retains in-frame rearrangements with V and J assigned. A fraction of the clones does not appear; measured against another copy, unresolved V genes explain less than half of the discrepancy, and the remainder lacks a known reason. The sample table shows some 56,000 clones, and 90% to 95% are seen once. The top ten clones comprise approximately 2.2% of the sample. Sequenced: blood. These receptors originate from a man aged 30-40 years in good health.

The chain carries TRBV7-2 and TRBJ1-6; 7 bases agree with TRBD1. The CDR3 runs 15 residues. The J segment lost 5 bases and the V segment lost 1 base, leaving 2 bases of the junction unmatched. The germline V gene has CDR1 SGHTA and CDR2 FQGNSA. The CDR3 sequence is CASSLDRGNNSPLHF. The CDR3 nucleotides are TGTGCCAGCAGCTTAGACAGGGGAAATAATTCACCCCTCCACTTT.

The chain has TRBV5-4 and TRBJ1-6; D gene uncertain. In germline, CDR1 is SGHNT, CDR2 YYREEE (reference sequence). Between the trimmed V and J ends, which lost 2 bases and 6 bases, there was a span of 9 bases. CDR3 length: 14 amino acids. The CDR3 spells CASSFSAVNSPLHF. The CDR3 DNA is TGTGCCAGCAGCTTCTCGGCAGTTAATTCACCCCTCCACTTT.

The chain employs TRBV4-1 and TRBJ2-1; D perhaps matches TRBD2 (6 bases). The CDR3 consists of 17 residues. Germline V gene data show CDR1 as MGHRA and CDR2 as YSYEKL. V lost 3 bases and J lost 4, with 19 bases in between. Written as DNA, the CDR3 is TGCGCCAGCAGCCAGCCTGGCGGGATATCGATTTACAATGAGCAGTTCTTC. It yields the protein CASSQPGGISIYNEQFF.

CDR3 sequence (DNA): TGCGCCAGCAGCTATTACCGGGACAGGGGATCCTACAATGAGCAGTTCTTC. Its protein product is CASSYYRDRGSYNEQFF. The V gene is TRBV5-1, the J gene TRBJ2-1, with 10 bases matching TRBD1. The CDR3 covers 17 residues. Germline lookup yields CDR1 SGHRS and CDR2 YFSETQ. V lost 3 bases to trimming and J lost 1 base; unmatched junction nucleotides: 7.

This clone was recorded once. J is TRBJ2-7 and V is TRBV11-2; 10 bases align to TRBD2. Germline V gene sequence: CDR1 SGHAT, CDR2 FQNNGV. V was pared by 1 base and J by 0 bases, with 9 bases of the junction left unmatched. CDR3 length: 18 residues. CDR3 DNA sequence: TGTGCCAGCAGCTTAGCCCCAACCACTAGCGGGGTCTCCTACGAGCAGTACTTC. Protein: CASSLAPTTSGVSYEQYF.

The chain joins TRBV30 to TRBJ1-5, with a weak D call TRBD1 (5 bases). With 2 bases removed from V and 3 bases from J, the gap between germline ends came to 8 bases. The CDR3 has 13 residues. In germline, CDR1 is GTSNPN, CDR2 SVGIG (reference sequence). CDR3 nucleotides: TGTGCCTGGAGTCCAGGGCCCAATCAGCCCCAGCATTTT. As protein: CAWSPGPNQPQHF.

CDR3 residues: CASSRDRGPYGYTF. DNA for the CDR3: TGTGCCAGCAGCCGAGACAGGGGACCTTATGGCTACACCTTC. V gene TRBV7-8 combines with J gene TRBJ1-2; TRBD1 matches at 8 bases. V was clipped by 5 bases and J by 5 bases; unmatched bases: 7. The germline V gene encodes CDR1 SGHVS and CDR2 FQNEAQ. CDR3 length equals 14 residues.

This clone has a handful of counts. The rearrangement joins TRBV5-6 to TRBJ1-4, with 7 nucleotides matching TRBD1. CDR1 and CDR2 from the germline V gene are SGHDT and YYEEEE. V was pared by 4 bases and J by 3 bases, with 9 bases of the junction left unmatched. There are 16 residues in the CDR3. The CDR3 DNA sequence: TGTGCCAGCAGCCCGGAACCGGACAGGTCTAATGAAAAACTGTTTTTT. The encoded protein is CASSPEPDRSNEKLFF.

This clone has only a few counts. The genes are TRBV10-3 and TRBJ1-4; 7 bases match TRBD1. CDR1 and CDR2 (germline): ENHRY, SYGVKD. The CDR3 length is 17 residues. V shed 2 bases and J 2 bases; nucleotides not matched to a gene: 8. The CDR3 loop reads CAISERRSGGTNEKLFF. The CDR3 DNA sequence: TGTGCCATCAGTGAGAGGAGATCAGGGGGTACTAATGAAAAACTGTTTTTT.

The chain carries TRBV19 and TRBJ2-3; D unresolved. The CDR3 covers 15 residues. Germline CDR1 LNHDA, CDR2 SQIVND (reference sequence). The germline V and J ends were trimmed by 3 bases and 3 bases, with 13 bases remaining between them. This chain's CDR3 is CASSISRLGTDTQYF. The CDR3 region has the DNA TGTGCCAGTAGTATCTCGCGGTTGGGTACAGATACGCAGTATTTT.

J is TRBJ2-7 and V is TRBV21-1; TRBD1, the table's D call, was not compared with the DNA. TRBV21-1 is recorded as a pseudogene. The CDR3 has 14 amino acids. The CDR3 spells CASSWALWGLRRGF. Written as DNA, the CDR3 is TGTGCCAGCAGCTGGGCCCTGTGGGGCCTTCGAAGGGGGTTC.

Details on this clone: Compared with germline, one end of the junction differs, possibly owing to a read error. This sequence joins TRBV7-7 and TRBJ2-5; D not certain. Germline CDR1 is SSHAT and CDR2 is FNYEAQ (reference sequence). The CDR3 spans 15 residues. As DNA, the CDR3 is TGTGCTAGCAGCTTAGGTGCCGGTACCCAAGAGACCCAGTACTTC. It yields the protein CASSLGAGTQETQYF.

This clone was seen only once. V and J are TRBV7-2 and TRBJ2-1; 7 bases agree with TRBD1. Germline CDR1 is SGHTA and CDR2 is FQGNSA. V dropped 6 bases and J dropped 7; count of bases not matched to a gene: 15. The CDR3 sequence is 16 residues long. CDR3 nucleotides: TGTGCCAGCAGGCCACCCAGACAGGGCCAGGAGAATGAGCAGTTCTTC. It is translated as CASRPPRQGQENEQFF.

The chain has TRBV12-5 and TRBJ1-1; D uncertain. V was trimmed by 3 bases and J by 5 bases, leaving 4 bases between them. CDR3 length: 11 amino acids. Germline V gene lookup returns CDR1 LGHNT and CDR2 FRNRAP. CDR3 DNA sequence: TGTGCTAGTGGTTTCAGTACTGAAGCTTTCTTT. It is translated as CASGFSTEAFF.

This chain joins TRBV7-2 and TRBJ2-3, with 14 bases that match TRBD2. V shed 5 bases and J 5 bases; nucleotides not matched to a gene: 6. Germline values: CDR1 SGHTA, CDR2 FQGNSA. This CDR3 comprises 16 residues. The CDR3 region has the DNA TGTGCCAGCAGCGCGCCGGGACTAGCGGGAGAAGATACGCAGTATTTT. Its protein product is CASSAPGLAGEDTQYF.

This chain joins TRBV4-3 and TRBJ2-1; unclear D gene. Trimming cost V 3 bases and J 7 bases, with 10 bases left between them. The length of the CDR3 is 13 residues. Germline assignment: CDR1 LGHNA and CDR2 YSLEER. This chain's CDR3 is CASSQVLENEQFF. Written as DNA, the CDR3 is TGCGCCAGCAGCCAGGTCCTAGAAAATGAGCAGTTCTTC.

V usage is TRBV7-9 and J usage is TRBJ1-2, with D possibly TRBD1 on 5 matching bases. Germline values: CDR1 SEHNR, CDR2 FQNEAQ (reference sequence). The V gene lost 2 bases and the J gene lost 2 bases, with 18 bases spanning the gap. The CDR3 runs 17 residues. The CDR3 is CASSLSPQAGRNYGYTF. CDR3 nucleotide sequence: TGTGCCAGCAGCTTAAGCCCCCAGGCAGGGCGCAACTATGGCTACACCTTC.

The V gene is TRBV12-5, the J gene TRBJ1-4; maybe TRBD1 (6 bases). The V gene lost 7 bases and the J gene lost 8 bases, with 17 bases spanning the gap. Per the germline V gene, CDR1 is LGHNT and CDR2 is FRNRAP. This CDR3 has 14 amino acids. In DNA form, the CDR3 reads TGTGCTAGTGCCCCAAATACAGGGTTCGAAAAACTGTTTTTT. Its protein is CASAPNTGFEKLFF.

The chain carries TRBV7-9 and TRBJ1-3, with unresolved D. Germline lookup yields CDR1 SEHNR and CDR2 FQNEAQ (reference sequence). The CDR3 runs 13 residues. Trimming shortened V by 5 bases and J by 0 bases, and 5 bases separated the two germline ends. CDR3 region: CASSPNSGNTIYF. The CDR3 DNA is TGTGCCAGCAGCCCCAACTCTGGAAACACCATATATTTT.

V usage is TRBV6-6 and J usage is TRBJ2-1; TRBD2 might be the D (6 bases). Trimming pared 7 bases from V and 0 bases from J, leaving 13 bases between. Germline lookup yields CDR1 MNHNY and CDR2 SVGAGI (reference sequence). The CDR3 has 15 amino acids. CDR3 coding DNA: TGTGCCAGCACCCTGAGCGGGCCCTCCTACAATGAGCAGTTCTTC. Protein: CASTLSGPSYNEQFF.

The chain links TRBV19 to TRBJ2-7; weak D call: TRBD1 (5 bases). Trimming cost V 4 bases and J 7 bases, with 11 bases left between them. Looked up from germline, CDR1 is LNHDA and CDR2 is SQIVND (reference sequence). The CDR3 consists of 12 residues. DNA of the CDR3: TGTGCCAGTAGTAGGGGCTCCTGGGAGCAGTACTTC. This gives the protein CASSRGSWEQYF.

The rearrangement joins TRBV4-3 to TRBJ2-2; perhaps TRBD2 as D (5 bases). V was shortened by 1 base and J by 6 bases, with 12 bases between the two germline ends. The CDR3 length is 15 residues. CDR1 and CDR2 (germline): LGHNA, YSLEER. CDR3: CASSQVDSAPGELFF. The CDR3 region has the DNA TGCGCCAGCAGCCAAGTGGACTCAGCCCCCGGGGAGCTGTTTTTT.

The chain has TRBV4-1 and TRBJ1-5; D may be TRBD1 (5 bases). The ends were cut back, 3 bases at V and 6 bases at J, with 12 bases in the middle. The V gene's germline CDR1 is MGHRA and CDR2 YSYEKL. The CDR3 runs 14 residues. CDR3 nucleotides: TGCGCCAGCAGCCACAGGGAGGCCGCTCAGCCCCAGCATTTT. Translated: CASSHREAAQPQHF.

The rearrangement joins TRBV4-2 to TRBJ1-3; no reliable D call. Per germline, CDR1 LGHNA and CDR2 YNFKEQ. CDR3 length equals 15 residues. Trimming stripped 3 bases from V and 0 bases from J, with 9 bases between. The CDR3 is CASSQTGGSGNTIYF. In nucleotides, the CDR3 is TGTGCCAGCAGCCAGACGGGAGGCTCTGGAAACACCATATATTTT.

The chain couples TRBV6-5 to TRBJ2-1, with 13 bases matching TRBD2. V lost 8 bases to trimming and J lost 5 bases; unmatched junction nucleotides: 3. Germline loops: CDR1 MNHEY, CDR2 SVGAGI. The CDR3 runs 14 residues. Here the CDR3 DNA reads TGTGCCAGCCGACTAGCGGGAGGAGACAATGAGCAGTTCTTC. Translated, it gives CASRLAGGDNEQFF.